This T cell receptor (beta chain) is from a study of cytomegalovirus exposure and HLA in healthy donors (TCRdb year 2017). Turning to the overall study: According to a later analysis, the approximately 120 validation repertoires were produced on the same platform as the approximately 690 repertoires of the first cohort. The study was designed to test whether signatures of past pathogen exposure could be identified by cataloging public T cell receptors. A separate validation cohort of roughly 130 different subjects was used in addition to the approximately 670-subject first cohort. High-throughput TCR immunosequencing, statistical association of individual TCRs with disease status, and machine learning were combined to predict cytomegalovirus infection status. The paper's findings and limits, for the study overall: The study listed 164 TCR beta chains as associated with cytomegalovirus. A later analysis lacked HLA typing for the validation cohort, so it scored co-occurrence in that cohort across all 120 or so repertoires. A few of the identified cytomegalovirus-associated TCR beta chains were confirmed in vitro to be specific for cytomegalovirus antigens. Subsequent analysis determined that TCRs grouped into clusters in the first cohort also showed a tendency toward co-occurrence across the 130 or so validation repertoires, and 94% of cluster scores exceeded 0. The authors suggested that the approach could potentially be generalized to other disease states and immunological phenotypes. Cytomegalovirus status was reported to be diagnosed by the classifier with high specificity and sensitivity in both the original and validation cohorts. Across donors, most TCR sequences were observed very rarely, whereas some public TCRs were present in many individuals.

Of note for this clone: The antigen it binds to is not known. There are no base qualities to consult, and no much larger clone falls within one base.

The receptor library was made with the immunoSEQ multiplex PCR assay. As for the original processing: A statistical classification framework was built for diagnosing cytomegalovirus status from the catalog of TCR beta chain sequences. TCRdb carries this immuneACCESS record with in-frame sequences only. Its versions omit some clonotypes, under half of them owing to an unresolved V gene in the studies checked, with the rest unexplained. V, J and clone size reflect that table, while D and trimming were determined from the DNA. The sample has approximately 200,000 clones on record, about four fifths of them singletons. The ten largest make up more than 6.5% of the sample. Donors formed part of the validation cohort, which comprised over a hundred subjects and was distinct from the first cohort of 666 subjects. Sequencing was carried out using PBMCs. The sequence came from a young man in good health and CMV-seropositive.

The nucleotides are TGTGCCAGTAGTATCTCCTCCTATGGCTACACCTTC. It translates as CASSISSYGYTF. Recombination linked TRBV19 to TRBJ1-2; too little of a D gene remains to name it. The germline V gene (reference sequence) provides CDR1 LNHDA and CDR2 SQIVND. V lost 3 bases and J lost 4 bases; the stretch between them is 6 bases long. From its cysteine to its phenylalanine, the CDR3 spans 12 amino acids. CDR3 DNA only is kept here, 36 bases in frame from base 1. The full variable domain, completed from the reference TRBV19 and TRBJ1-2 proteins outside the CDR3, reads DGGITQSPKYLFRKEGQNVTLSCEQNLNHDAMYWYRQDPGQGLRLIYYSQIVNDFQKGDIAEGYSVSREKKESFPLTVTSAQKNPTAFYLCASSISSYGYTFGSGTRLTVV.